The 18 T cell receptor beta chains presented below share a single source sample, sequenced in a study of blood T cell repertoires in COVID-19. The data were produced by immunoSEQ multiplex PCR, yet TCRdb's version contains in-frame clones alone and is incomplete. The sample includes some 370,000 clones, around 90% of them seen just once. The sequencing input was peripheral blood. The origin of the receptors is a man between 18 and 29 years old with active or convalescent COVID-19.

CDR3 residues: CASSEEPYSYNEQFF. Here the CDR3 DNA reads TGTGCCAGCAGCGAGGAGCCGTACTCCTACAATGAGCAGTTCTTC. The chain is built from TRBV5-6 and TRBJ2-1; D unresolved. The CDR3 covers 15 residues. The germline V gene encodes CDR1 SGHDT and CDR2 YYEEEE. The germline V and J ends were trimmed by 4 bases and 0 bases, with 11 bases remaining between them.

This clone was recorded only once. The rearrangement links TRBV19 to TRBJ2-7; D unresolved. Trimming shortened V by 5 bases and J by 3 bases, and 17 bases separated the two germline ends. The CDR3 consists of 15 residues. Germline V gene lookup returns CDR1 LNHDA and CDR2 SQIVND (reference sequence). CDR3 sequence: CASSAALGNLYEQYF. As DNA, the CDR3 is TGTGCCAGTAGTGCGGCTCTAGGTAATCTCTACGAGCAGTACTTC. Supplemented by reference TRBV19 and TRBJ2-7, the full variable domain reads DGGITQSPKYLFRKEGQNVTLSCEQNLNHDAMYWYRQDPGQGLRLIYYSQIVNDFQKGDIAEGYSVSREKKESFPLTVTSAQKNPTAFYLCASSAALGNLYEQYFGPGTRLTVT.

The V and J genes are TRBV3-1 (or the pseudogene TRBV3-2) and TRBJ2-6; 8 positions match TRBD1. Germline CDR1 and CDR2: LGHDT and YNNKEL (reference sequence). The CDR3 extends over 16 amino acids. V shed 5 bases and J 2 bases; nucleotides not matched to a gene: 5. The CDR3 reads CASSKRQGTGANVLTF. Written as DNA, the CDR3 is TGTGCCAGCAGCAAAAGACAGGGGACTGGGGCCAACGTCCTGACTTTC.

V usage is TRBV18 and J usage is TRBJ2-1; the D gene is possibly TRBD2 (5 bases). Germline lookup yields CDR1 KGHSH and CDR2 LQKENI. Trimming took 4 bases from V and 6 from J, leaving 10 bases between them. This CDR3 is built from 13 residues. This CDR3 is CASSLDLGNEQFF. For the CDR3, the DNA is TGTGCCAGCTCACTGGACTTGGGCAATGAGCAGTTCTTC.

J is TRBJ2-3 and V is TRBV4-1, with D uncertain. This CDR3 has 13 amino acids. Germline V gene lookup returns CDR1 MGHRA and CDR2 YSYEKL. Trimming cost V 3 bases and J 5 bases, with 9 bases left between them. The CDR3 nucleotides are TGCGCCAGCAGCCAGGTCATCGGAGATACGCAGTATTTT. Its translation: CASSQVIGDTQYF.

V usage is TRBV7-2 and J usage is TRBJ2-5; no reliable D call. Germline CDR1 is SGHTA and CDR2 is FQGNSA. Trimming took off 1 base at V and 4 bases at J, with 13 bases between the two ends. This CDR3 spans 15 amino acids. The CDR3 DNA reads TGTGCCAGCAGCTTAGGCGGAAATAGCAGAGAGACCCAGTACTTC. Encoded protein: CASSLGGNSRETQYF.

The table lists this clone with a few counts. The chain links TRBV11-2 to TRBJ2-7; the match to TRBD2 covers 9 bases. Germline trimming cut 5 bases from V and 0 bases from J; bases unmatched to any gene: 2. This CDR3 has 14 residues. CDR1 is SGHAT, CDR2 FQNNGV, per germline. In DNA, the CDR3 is TGTGCCAGCAGCCCTAGCGGGAACTCCTACGAGCAGTACTTC. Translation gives CASSPSGNSYEQYF.

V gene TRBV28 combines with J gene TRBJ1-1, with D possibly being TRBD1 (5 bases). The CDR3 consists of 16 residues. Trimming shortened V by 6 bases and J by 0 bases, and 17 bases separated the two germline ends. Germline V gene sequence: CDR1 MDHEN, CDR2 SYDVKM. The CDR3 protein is CASRRTINTMNTEAFF. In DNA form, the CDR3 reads TGTGCCAGCAGGAGGACAATCAATACTATGAACACTGAAGCTTTCTTT.

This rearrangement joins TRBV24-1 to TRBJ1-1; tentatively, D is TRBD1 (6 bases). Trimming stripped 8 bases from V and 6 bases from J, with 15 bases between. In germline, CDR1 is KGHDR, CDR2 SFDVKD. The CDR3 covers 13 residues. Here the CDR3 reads CATKSPRGAEAFF. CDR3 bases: TGTGCCACCAAATCCCCCAGGGGAGCTGAAGCTTTCTTT.

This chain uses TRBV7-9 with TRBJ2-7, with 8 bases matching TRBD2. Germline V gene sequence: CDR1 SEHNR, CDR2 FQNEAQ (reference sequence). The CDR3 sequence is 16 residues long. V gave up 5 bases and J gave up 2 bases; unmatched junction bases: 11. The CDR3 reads CASSDVLAGGPYEQYF. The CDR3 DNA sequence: TGTGCCAGCAGCGACGTTCTAGCGGGTGGGCCCTACGAGCAGTACTTC.

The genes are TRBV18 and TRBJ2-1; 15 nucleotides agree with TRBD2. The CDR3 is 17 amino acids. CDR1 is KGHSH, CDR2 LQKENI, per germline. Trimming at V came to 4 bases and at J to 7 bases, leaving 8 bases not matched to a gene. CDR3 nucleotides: TGTGCCAGCTCACATCCGGGACTAGCGGGAGGAAGTAATGAGCAGTTCTTC. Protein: CASSHPGLAGGSNEQFF. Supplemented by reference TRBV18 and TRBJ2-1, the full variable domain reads NAGVMQNPRHLVRRRGQEARLRCSPMKGHSHVYWYRQLPEEGLKFMVYLQKENIIDESGMPKERFSAEFPKEGPSILRIQQVVRGDSAAYFCASSHPGLAGGSNEQFFGPGTRLTVL.

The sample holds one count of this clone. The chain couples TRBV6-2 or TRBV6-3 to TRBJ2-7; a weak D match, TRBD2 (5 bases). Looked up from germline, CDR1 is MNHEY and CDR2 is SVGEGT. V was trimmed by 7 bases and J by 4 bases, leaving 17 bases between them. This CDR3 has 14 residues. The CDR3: CASTPVASWYEQYF. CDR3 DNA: TGTGCCAGCACCCCCGTCGCTAGCTGGTACGAGCAGTACTTC.

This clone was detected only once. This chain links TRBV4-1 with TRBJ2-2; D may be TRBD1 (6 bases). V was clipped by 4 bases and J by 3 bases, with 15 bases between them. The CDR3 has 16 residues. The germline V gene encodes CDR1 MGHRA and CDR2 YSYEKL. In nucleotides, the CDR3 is TGCGCCAGCAGCCTGTTTACAGGGTCGGACACCGGGGAGCTGTTTTTT. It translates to CASSLFTGSDTGELFF.

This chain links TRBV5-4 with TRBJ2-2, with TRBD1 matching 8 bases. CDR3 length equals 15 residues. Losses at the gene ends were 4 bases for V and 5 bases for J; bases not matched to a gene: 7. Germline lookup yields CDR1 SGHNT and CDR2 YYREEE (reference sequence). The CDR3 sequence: CASSPWTGITGELFF. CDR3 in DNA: TGTGCCAGCAGCCCCTGGACAGGGATAACCGGGGAGCTGTTTTTT.

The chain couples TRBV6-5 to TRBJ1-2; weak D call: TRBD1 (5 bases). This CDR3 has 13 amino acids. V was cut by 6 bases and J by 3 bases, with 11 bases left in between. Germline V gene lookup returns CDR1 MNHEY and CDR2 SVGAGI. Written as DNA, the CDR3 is TGTGCCAGCAGGGAGACAGCTTACTATGGCTACACCTTC. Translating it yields CASRETAYYGYTF.

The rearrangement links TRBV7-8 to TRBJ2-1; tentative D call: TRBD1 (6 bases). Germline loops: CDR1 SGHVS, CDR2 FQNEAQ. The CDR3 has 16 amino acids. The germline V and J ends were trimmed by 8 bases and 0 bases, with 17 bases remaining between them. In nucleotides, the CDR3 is TGTGCCAGCTGCCCCTCCTGGGACATCTCCTACAATGAGCAGTTCTTC. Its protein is CASCPSWDISYNEQFF.

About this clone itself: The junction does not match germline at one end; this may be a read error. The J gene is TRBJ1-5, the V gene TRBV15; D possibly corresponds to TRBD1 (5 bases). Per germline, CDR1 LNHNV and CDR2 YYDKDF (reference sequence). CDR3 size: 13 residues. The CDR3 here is CATSRDPAGRWYF. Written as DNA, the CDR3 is TGTGCCACCAGCAGAGATCCGGCAGGGAGGTGGTATTTT.

CDR3 DNA: TGTGCCAGCAGCCAGTCAACAGGTTCGTGGCAGCCCCAGCATTTT. This translates into CASSQSTGSWQPQHF. This chain connects TRBV4-2 to TRBJ1-5; maybe TRBD1 (5 bases). The CDR3 covers 15 residues. The V gene's germline CDR1 is LGHNA and CDR2 YNFKEQ. V was pared by 3 bases and J by 7 bases, with 16 bases between.